This TCR beta chain was sequenced in a study of patients and donors after allogeneic stem cell transplantation. CDR1 is DFQATT and CDR2 is SNEGSKA in the germline V gene (reference sequence). The CDR3 has 16 residues. Trimming shortened V by 3 bases and J by 0 bases, and 15 bases separated the two germline ends. MiXCR, run by TCRdb on the RT-PCR reads, gives a single entry per CDR3 protein. The sample has 150,000 or so distinct CDR3 sequences, 24% seen once; the top ten hold roughly 25%. The specimen was blood, either unsorted or a sorted T cell fraction (not recorded which). The chain joins TRBV20-1 to TRBJ2-1, with D perhaps matching TRBD1 (5 bases). The receptor's source is a human donor who was either an allogeneic HSCT recipient or a stem cell or donor lymphocyte infusion donor (not recorded which). It is not recorded whose cells these are; they may come from a transplant donor. CDR3 in amino acids: CSASRPTASSYNEQFF. The CDR3 DNA sequence: TGCAGTGCTAGTCGCCCGACAGCCAGCTCCTACAATGAGCAGTTCTTC.